A selection of T cell receptor beta chains follows, all from one sample in a study of T cells in Graves' hyperthyroidism and ophthalmopathy. MiXCR was run by TCRdb on the multiplex PCR reads, yielding one entry per CDR3 protein. Seen here are 300,000 to 450,000 distinct CDR3 sequences, roughly 25% observed once, and the top ten hold around four fifths. The specimen was blood. The origin of the receptors is a middle-aged man with Graves' hyperthyroidism. Each CDR3 is given with its conserved first and last residue.

cdr3_length v_call cdr3_aa
13 TRBV7-3 CASSPSSSYEQYF
13 TRBV29-1 CSVVYRGPTEAFF
15 TRBV19 CASSGRDRGIYEQYF
13 TRBV7-9 CASNKGGNQPQHF
18 TRBV9 CASSVEVGTGTLTDTQYF
15 TRBV7-9 CASSLSGHRTDTQYF
15 TRBV20-1 CSARDSLAGTGELFF
15 TRBV3-1 CASRAAGVDTGELFF
12 TRBV20-1 CSARVTGSGYTF
18 TRBV20-1 CSARAQDRASSYNSPLHF
15 TRBV6-5 CASSSRLHSSYEQYF
14 TRBV29-1 CSVVGGRGGYEQYF
17 TRBV12-3/TRBV12-4 CASSLRDREAPGEKLFF
15 TRBV9 CASSVGLTPANEQFF
15 TRBV12-3/TRBV12-4 CASSSSGTVGNTIYF
15 TRBV11-2 CASSSRTSGTDTQYF
14 TRBV7-6 CASSLLAGSYEQYF
15 TRBV10-3 CAISDPGLALYEQYF
17 TRBV7-6 CASSLRLRTSYTDTQYF
13 TRBV18 CASSPGMNTEAFF
14 TRBV12-3/TRBV12-4 CASSRGPWDGELFF
15 TRBV12-3/TRBV12-4 CASILSGAPGTEAFF
16 TRBV12-3/TRBV12-4 CASSTNRQLSRNTIYF
15 TRBV2 CASSEDWTSGTEQFF
16 TRBV18 CASSPEGRAQTDTQYF
17 TRBV10-3 CATSRGLAGVRAYEQYF
14 TRBV2 CASSVGVGNSPLHF
16 TRBV10-3 CAIRDLDRGRENEQFF
14 TRBV24-1 CATSDPVRTDTQYF
16 TRBV28 CASSSTSGRISYEQYF
15 TRBV28 CASKATGGNNSPLHF
19 TRBV14 CASSRRPGTGLNSNQPQHF
18 TRBV6-2/TRBV6-3 CASSPWTSGRGPPYEQYF
12 TRBV2 CASSLGMDEQFF
15 TRBV3-1 CASSQGKQGGTEAFF
14 TRBV20-1 CSARTSGRLNEQFF
13 TRBV11-1 CASSVAGGRGQFF
13 TRBV7-3 CASSLEGGSEAFF
13 TRBV12-3/TRBV12-4 CASSRRGRYEQYF
13 TRBV10-1 CASSADSEKPQHF
14 TRBV3-1 CASSQAVGDYEQYF
13 TRBV9 CASSVGSSYGYTF
16 TRBV7-8 CASSHSITIRDTEAFF
15 TRBV12-3/TRBV12-4 CASSLRPGGGEKLFF
14 TRBV7-6 CASSLGIGRTEAFF
14 TRBV3-1 CASSQDLSGNAIYF
13 TRBV20-1 CSATTSATDTQYF
14 TRBV3-1 CASSQIVGANVLTF
13 TRBV12-3/TRBV12-4 CASSFLAGDTQYF
14 TRBV14 CASSRGGNSYEQYF
15 TRBV27 CASGSLAAGYNEQFF
15 TRBV11-2 CASSLNSGATYEQYF
15 TRBV11-3 CASSSRTSGSNEQFF
21 TRBV12-3/TRBV12-4 CASSPTPGLAGGHTSTDTQYF
16 TRBV2 CVSTSWERGNQETQYF
14 TRBV6-1 CASSRTQGTPEAFF
15 TRBV20-1 CSASRDRVLGTEAFF